One TCR beta chain is described in this entry. Its antigen is undetermined. The data derive from a study of Ad26.COV2.S vaccination and SARS-CoV-2 variants. The wider study: The donor was enrolled in the Ad26.COV2.S arm of the COV1001 trial. Study findings and constraints: Measurements of TCR breadth and depth may have given underestimates of the total T cell responses.

Treatment defined: 15 to 20 received Ad26.COV2.S at low or high dose, single or two shots; about 5 received placebo; per-sample allocation not given. Samples came from day 63 after the first vaccine or placebo injection. The V gene's germline CDR1 is LNHNV and CDR2 YYDKDF (reference sequence). The germline V and J ends were trimmed by 0 bases and 0 bases, with 3 bases remaining between them. The CDR3 totals 14 residues. The repertoire was sequenced with immunoSEQ multiplex PCR; TCRdb's copy has only in-frame clones and lacks some. This sample has around 400,000 clones, with 80% to 95% found just once.

This clonotype originated in a person aged 18-60 years who received the Ad26.COV2.S COVID-19 vaccine or a placebo. The genes are TRBV15 and TRBJ1-3; no clear D. Specimen: peripheral blood, collected in a trial of Ad26.COV2.S vaccine versus placebo. CDR3 sequence reads: CATSREDSGNTIYF. In DNA form, the CDR3 reads TGTGCCACCAGCAGAGAGGACTCTGGAAACACCATATATTTT.